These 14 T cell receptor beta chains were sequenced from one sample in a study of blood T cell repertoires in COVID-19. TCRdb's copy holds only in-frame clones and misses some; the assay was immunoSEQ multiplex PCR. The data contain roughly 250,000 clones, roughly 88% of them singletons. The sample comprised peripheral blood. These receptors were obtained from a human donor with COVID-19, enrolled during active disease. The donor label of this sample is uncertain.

The CDR3 sequence is CASTFSRRELSYGYTF. CDR3 DNA sequence: TGTGCCAGCACCTTTTCAAGGCGGGAGCTAAGCTATGGCTACACCTTC. The chain has TRBV28 and TRBJ1-2; D remains unclear. The germline gives CDR1 MDHEN, CDR2 SYDVKM. The CDR3 has 16 residues. V lost 7 bases and J lost 4, with 22 bases in between.

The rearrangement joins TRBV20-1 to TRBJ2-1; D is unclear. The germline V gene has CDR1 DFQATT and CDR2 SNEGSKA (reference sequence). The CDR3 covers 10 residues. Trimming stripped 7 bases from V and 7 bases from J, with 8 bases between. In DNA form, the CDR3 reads TGCAGTGGGTGGCGGAATGAGCAGTTCTTC. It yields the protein CSGWRNEQFF.

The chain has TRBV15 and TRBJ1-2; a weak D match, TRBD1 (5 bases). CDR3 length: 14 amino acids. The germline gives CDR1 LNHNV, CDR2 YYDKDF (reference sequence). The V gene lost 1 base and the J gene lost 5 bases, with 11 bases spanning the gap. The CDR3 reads CATSRGRDGYGYTF. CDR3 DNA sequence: TGTGCCACCAGCAGAGGGCGGGACGGGTATGGCTACACCTTC.

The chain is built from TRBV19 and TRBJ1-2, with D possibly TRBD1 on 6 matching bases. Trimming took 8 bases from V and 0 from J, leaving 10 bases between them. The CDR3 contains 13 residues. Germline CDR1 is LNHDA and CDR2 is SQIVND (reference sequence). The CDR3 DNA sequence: TGTGCCAGTCTGGACAGAGCTAACTATGGCTACACCTTC. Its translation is CASLDRANYGYTF.

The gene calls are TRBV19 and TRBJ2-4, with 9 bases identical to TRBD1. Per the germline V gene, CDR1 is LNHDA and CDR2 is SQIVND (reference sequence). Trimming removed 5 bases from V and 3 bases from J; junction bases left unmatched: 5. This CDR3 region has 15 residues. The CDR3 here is CASSSSTGGKNIQYF. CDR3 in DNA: TGTGCCAGTAGTTCCTCGACAGGGGGCAAAAACATTCAGTACTTC.

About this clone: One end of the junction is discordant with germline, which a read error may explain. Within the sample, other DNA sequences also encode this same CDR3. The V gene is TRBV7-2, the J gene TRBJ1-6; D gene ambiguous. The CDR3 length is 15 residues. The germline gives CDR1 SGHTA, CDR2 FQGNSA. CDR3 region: CASSLESGRDSPLHF. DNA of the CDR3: TGTGCCAGCAGCTTAGAATCAGGCAGAGATTCGCCCCTCCACTTT.

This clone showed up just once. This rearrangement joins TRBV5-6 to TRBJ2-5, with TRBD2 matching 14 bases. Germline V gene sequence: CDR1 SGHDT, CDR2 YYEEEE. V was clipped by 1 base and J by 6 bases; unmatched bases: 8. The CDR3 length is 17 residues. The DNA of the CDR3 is TGTGCCAGCAGCTTGACGGGACTAGCGGGAGAACGAAAGACCCAGTACTTC. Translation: CASSLTGLAGERKTQYF.

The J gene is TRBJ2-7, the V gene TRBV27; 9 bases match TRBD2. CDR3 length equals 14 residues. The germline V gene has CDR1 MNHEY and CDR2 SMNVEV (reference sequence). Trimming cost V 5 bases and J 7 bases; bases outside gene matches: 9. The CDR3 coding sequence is TGTGCCAGCAGTGGAGCGGGAGGCCCTCGGGAGCAGTACTTC. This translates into CASSGAGGPREQYF.

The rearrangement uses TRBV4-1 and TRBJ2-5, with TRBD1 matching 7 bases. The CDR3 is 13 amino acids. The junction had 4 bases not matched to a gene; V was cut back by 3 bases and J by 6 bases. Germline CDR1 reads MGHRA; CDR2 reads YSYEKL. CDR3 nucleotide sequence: TGCGCCAGCAGCCATACAGGGGCGAAGACCCAGTACTTC. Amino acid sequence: CASSHTGAKTQYF.

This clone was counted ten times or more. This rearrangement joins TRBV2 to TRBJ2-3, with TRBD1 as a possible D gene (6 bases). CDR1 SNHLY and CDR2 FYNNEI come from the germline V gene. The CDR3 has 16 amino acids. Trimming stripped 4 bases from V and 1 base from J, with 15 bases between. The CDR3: CASSVATGQGTDTQYF. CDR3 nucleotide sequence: TGTGCCAGCAGTGTAGCTACGGGACAAGGCACAGATACGCAGTATTTT.

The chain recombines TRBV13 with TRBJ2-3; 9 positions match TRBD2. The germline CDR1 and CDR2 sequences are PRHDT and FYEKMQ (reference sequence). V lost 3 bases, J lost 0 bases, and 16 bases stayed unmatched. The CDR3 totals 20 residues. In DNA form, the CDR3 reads TGTGCCAGCAGCTTCCACTGGTGGCGGGAGGGCCAGAACAGCACAGATACGCAGTATTTT. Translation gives CASSFHWWREGQNSTDTQYF.

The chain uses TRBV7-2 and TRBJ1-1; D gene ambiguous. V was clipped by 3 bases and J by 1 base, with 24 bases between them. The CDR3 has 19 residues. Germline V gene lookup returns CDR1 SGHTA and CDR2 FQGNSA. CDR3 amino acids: CASSLGLTSLLNTNTEAFF. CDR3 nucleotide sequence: TGTGCCAGCAGCTTGGGTCTGACAAGCCTATTGAACACGAACACTGAAGCTTTCTTT.

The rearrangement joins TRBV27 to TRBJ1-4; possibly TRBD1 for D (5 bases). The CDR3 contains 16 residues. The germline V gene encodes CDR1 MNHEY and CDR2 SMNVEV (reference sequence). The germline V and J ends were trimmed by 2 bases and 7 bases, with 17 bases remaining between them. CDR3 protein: CASSLMGGVLAEKLFF. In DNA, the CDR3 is TGTGCCAGCAGTTTAATGGGGGGGGTTCTGGCTGAAAAACTGTTTTTT. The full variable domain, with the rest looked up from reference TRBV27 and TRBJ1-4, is EAQVTQNPRYLITVTGKKLTVTCSQNMNHEYMSWYRQDPGLGLRQIYYSMNVEVTDKGDVPEGYKVSRKEKRNFPLILESPSPNQTSLYFCASSLMGGVLAEKLFFGSGTQLSVL.

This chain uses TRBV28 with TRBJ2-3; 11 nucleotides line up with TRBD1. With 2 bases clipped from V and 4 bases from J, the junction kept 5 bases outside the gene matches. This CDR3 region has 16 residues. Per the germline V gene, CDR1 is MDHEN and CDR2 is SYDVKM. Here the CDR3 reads CASSLRGQGGPDTQYF. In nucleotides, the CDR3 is TGTGCCAGCAGTTTACGGGGACAGGGGGGGCCAGATACGCAGTATTTT.